Following are 23 T cell receptor beta chains from one sample sequenced in a study of T cell responses to AZD1222 COVID-19 vaccine. Sequencing was performed with immunoSEQ multiplex PCR; in TCRdb, only in-frame clones are kept and a portion is missing. Seen here are around 260,000 clones, roughly 93% observed once, and the top ten hold less than 0.65%. Specimen: peripheral blood, collected on day 0 of AZD1222 vaccination. The receptors stem from an adult in good health.

The J gene is TRBJ2-1, the V gene TRBV5-1; 8 nucleotides align to TRBD2. Losses at the gene ends were 1 base for V and 7 bases for J; bases not matched to a gene: 7. The germline V gene encodes CDR1 SGHRS and CDR2 YFSETQ. CDR3 size: 15 residues. The CDR3 nucleotides are TGCGCCAGCAGCTTGTCCAGCGGGAGAAGAAATGAGCAGTTCTTC. This sequence encodes CASSLSSGRRNEQFF.

The rearrangement uses TRBV9 and TRBJ1-4, with D tentatively TRBD1 (6 bases). The germline V gene has CDR1 SGDLS and CDR2 YYNGEE. The CDR3 loop spans 14 amino acids. With 2 bases removed from V and 1 base from J, the gap between germline ends came to 6 bases. This CDR3 reads CASSVRGTNEKLFF. Here the CDR3 DNA reads TGTGCCAGCAGCGTCAGGGGAACTAATGAAAAACTGTTTTTT.

This clone was seen a few times. J is TRBJ2-2 and V is TRBV7-8; maybe TRBD2 (5 bases). The V end lost 5 bases, the J end lost 2 bases, and 15 bases lay between the germline ends. The CDR3 loop spans 16 amino acids. Per germline, CDR1 SGHVS and CDR2 FQNEAQ. CDR3 coding DNA: TGTGCCAGCAGCCCGCGAGGAGGACCTAACACCGGGGAGCTGTTTTTT. Protein: CASSPRGGPNTGELFF.

CDR3: CASGRDKDTQYF. CDR3 nucleotides: TGTGCCAGCGGGCGCGACAAAGATACGCAGTATTTT. The chain links TRBV28 to TRBJ2-3; the D is unclear. Trimming left V 8 bases short and J 5 bases short, with 11 bases between. CDR1 MDHEN and CDR2 SYDVKM come from the germline V gene. CDR3 length: 12 residues.

J is TRBJ2-6 and V is TRBV19, with D possibly TRBD1 on 6 matching bases. The V and J ends lost 5 bases and 0 bases respectively, with 11 bases between them. The CDR3 spans 16 residues. Germline CDR1 is LNHDA and CDR2 is SQIVND (reference sequence). CDR3 region: CASSGNRVSGANVLTF. The CDR3 DNA sequence: TGTGCCAGTAGTGGTAACAGGGTCTCTGGGGCCAACGTCCTGACTTTC.

The chain has TRBV4-1 and TRBJ2-2, with D unclear. Trimming pared 4 bases from V and 0 bases from J, leaving 9 bases between. The germline V gene has CDR1 MGHRA and CDR2 YSYEKL. CDR3 length: 15 residues. The CDR3 sequence: CASSLGPSNTGELFF. CDR3 bases: TGCGCCAGCAGCCTCGGGCCCTCGAACACCGGGGAGCTGTTTTTT.

The chain joins TRBV7-2 to TRBJ1-6, with 12 nucleotides matching TRBD1. Per the germline V gene, CDR1 is SGHTA and CDR2 is FQGNSA. After removal of 5 bases from V and 14 bases from J, the junction contained 4 bases not matched to a gene. The CDR3 contains 13 residues. The CDR3 protein is CASSRGQGATLHF. The CDR3 coding sequence is TGTGCCAGCAGCCGGGGACAGGGGGCGACCCTCCACTTT.

This chain joins TRBV21-1 and TRBJ1-6; TRBD1 was called by the table and not checked on the DNA. TRBV21-1 has pseudogene status. CDR3 size: 16 residues. The CDR3 here is CASSKARRSPVHPLHF. CDR3 in DNA: TGTGCCAGCAGCAAAGCACGCAGGTCCCCAGTTCACCCCCTCCACTTT.

This sequence joins TRBV6-6 and TRBJ2-5, with 11 bases lining up with TRBD2. Germline values: CDR1 MNHNY, CDR2 SVGAGI (reference sequence). This CDR3 has 15 amino acids. The J segment lost 7 bases and the V segment lost 7 bases, leaving 11 bases of the junction unmatched. CDR3 protein: CASTASSGGPRTQYF. The CDR3 bases are TGTGCCAGCACCGCCTCTAGCGGGGGGCCGCGGACCCAGTACTTC.

This chain links TRBV5-1 with TRBJ2-1; 7 bases agree with TRBD2. Trimming took 0 bases from V and 4 from J; bases not matched to a gene: 13. The germline V gene has CDR1 SGHRS and CDR2 YFSETQ. This CDR3 is 18 amino acids long. CDR3 sequence reads: CASSLDPGVAGRYNEQFF. CDR3 nucleotides: TGCGCCAGCAGCTTGGACCCTGGGGTAGCGGGCCGTTACAATGAGCAGTTCTTC. Based on the CDR3 plus reference TRBV5-1 and TRBJ2-1, the full variable domain is KAGVTQTPRYLIKTRGQQVTLSCSPISGHRSVSWYQQTPGQGLQFLFEYFSETQRNKGNFPGRFSGRQFSNSRSEMNVSTLELGDSALYLCASSLDPGVAGRYNEQFFGPGTRLTVL.

The rearrangement joins TRBV10-3 to TRBJ2-1, with 10 bases matching TRBD2. The V gene's germline CDR1 is ENHRY and CDR2 SYGVKD. The J segment lost 5 bases and the V segment lost 2 bases, leaving 3 bases of the junction unmatched. This CDR3 spans 15 amino acids. CDR3 protein: CAISEKLAGNNEQFF. Here the CDR3 DNA reads TGTGCCATCAGTGAGAAACTAGCGGGGAACAATGAGCAGTTCTTC.

The chain is built from TRBV10-1 and TRBJ2-2; 9 positions agree with TRBD1. This CDR3 has 16 amino acids. Unmatched junction bases numbered 10, after V lost 8 bases and J lost 3 bases. Germline values: CDR1 WNHNN, CDR2 SYGVQD (reference sequence). The DNA for the CDR3 is TGCGCCAGCCACTCCCCGGGACAGGGTCACACCGGGGAGCTGTTTTTT. Residues: CASHSPGQGHTGELFF.

This rearrangement joins TRBV23-1 to TRBJ1-2; D is possibly TRBD1 (6 bases). TRBV23-1 is classed as an ORF, of uncertain function. There are 10 residues in the CDR3. The germline V and J ends were trimmed by 8 bases and 12 bases, with 13 bases remaining between them. The DNA for the CDR3 is TGCGCCAGCGGGAACAGGGATCACACCTTC. Protein sequence: CASGNRDHTF.

This chain joins TRBV7-3 and TRBJ1-2, with TRBD1 identical over 7 bases. The germline V gene encodes CDR1 SGHTA and CDR2 FQGTGA. The CDR3 is made up of 15 amino acids. J gave up 4 bases and V 5 bases, and 10 bases lay outside the gene matches. CDR3 DNA: TGTGCCAGCAGCCCCTCAGGGGGAAATAGCTATGGCTACACCTTC. Protein sequence: CASSPSGGNSYGYTF.

The V call is TRBV5-1, the J call TRBJ2-3; D uncertain. CDR3 size: 14 residues. CDR1 is SGHRS, CDR2 YFSETQ, per germline. Deletions cut 0 bases from V and 2 bases from J, with 7 bases between. CDR3 sequence (DNA): TGCGCCAGCAGCTTGGAGGCCCTCACAGATACGCAGTATTTT. Protein sequence: CASSLEALTDTQYF.

The J gene is TRBJ1-5, the V gene TRBV5-1; the D gene is possibly TRBD1 (5 bases). Trimming removed 4 bases at V and 1 base at J, with 12 bases between. This CDR3 has 15 residues. From germline, CDR1 is SGHRS and CDR2 YFSETQ. CDR3 protein: CASSAGAGSNQPQHF. CDR3 sequence (DNA): TGCGCCAGCAGCGCCGGGGCAGGGAGCAATCAGCCCCAGCATTTT.

The chain is built from TRBV7-2 and TRBJ2-7, with TRBD2 matching over 7 bases. The CDR3 runs 14 residues. The V and J ends lost 7 bases and 4 bases, in that order; junction bases with no gene match: 10. The germline CDR1 and CDR2 sequences are SGHTA and FQGNSA. CDR3 region: CASTQPGLEYEQYF. The CDR3 DNA sequence: TGTGCCAGCACCCAACCCGGACTAGAGTACGAGCAGTACTTC. The complete variable domain, with remaining parts taken from reference TRBV7-2 and TRBJ2-7, reads GAGVSQSPSNKVTEKGKDVELRCDPISGHTALYWYRQSLGQGLEFLIYFQGNSAPDKSGLPSDRFSAERTGGSVSTLTIQRTQQEDSAVYLCASTQPGLEYEQYFGPGTRLTVT.

A single count supports this clone. J is TRBJ1-1 and V is TRBV11-2; the D gene is possibly TRBD1 (5 bases). Trimming shortened V by 6 bases and J by 4 bases, and 18 bases separated the two germline ends. Germline V gene sequence: CDR1 SGHAT, CDR2 FQNNGV. This CDR3 region has 15 residues. CDR3 residues: CASRSTRGKFTEAFF. Written as DNA, the CDR3 is TGTGCCAGCAGGTCAACCCGGGGGAAATTCACTGAAGCTTTCTTT.

This clone was detected once. The rearrangement links TRBV10-3 to TRBJ2-7; a weak D match, TRBD2 (6 bases). Germline V CDR1 and CDR2: ENHRY, SYGVKD. V was trimmed by 4 bases and J by 2 bases, leaving 18 bases between them. The CDR3 has 16 residues. The CDR3 spells CAISGLPGTGTYEQYF. The CDR3, as DNA: TGTGCCATCAGTGGTTTGCCCGGGACTGGTACCTACGAGCAGTACTTC.

The table lists this clone with a count of one. This chain connects TRBV5-1 to TRBJ2-1; 7 bases line up with TRBD1. The J segment lost 6 bases and the V segment lost 2 bases, leaving 2 bases of the junction unmatched. Germline loops: CDR1 SGHRS, CDR2 YFSETQ. The CDR3 is made up of 13 amino acids. CDR3 in DNA: TGCGCCAGCAGCTTTGGACAGGCCAATGAGCAGTTCTTC. The encoded protein is CASSFGQANEQFF.

The J gene is TRBJ2-1, the V gene TRBV9, with TRBD2 matching over 10 bases. Germline V gene sequence: CDR1 SGDLS, CDR2 YYNGEE. The CDR3 is 21 amino acids. V shed 0 bases and J 6 bases; nucleotides not matched to a gene: 21. CDR3 in DNA: TGTGCCAGCAGCGTAGGCCCACCTAGCGGGAGCTTTGCCAGTGCCCTCAATGAGCAGTTCTTC. This sequence encodes CASSVGPPSGSFASALNEQFF.

The chain has TRBV21-1 and TRBJ2-7. TRBV21-1 is marked as a pseudogene. This CDR3 has 15 amino acids. The CDR3 reads CASSIKTPAVHEQYF. DNA for the CDR3: TGTGCCAGCAGCATCAAAACCCCGGCCGTCCACGAGCAGTACTTC.

This chain connects TRBV11-1 to TRBJ2-2; D remains ambiguous. The CDR3 is 14 residues long. Germline lookup yields CDR1 SGHAT and CDR2 FQDESV (reference sequence). V gave up 5 bases and J gave up 3 bases, with 10 bases separating them. The CDR3 bases are TGTGCCAGCAGCGCCCGTTGGGACACCGGGGAGCTGTTTTTT. Amino acid sequence: CASSARWDTGELFF.